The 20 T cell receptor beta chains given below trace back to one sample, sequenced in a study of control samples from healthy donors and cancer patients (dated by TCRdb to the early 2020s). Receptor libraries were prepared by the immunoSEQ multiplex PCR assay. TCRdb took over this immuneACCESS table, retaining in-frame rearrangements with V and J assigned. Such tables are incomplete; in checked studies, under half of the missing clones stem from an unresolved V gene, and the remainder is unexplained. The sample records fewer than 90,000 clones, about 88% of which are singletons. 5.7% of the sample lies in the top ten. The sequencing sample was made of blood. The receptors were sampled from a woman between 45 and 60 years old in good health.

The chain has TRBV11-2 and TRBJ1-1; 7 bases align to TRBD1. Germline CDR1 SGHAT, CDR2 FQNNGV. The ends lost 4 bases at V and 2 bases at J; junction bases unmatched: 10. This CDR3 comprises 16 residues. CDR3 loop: CASSSRGDRLNTEAFF. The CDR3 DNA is TGTGCCAGCAGCTCCCGAGGGGACAGACTAAACACTGAAGCTTTCTTT.

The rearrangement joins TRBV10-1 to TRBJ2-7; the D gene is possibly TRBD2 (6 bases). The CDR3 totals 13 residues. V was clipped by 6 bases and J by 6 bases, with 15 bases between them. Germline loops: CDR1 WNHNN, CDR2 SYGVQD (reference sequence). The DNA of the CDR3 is TGCGCCAGCAGCGGGAACTTGGGAGGCGAGCAGTACTTC. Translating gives CASSGNLGGEQYF.

The CDR3 region is CASSRGTGVDEAFF. The CDR3 DNA follows: TGTGCCAGCTCCCGGGGGACAGGGGTGGATGAAGCTTTCTTT. The chain couples TRBV18 to TRBJ1-1, with 10 positions matching TRBD1. This CDR3 is 14 amino acids long. Germline V gene sequence: CDR1 KGHSH, CDR2 LQKENI. V shed 6 bases and J 7 bases; nucleotides not matched to a gene: 8. The entire variable domain, with the rest obtained from reference TRBV18 and TRBJ1-1, is as follows: NAGVMQNPRHLVRRRGQEARLRCSPMKGHSHVYWYRQLPEEGLKFMVYLQKENIIDESGMPKERFSAEFPKEGPSILRIQQVVRGDSAAYFCASSRGTGVDEAFFGQGTRLTVV.

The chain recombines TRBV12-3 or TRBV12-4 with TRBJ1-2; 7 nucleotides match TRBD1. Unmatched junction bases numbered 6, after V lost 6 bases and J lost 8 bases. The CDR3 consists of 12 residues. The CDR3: CASRRQGEGYTF. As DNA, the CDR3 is TGTGCCAGCAGAAGGCAGGGGGAAGGCTACACCTTC.

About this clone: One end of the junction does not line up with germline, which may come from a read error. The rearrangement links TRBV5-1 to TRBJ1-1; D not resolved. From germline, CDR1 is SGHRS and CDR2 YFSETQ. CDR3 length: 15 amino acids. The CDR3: CASSLGLLGNSEAFF. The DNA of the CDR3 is TGCGCCAGCAGCTTGGGTTTATTGGGTAACAGTGAAGCTTTCTTT. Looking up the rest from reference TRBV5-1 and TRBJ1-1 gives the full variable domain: KAGVTQTPRYLIKTRGQQVTLSCSPISGHRSVSWYQQTPGQGLQFLFEYFSETQRNKGNFPGRFSGRQFSNSRSEMNVSTLELGDSALYLCASSLGLLGNSEAFFGQGTRLTVV.

The CDR3 coding sequence is TGTGCCAGCAGTCCGGGACTAGCCTCCTACAATGAGCAGTTCTTC. It encodes CASSPGLASYNEQFF. This chain joins TRBV6-5 and TRBJ2-1, with 9 bases aligning to TRBD2. CDR3 length equals 15 residues. V shed 5 bases, J shed 0 bases, and the junction held 2 bases outside the gene matches. The germline gives CDR1 MNHEY, CDR2 SVGAGI.

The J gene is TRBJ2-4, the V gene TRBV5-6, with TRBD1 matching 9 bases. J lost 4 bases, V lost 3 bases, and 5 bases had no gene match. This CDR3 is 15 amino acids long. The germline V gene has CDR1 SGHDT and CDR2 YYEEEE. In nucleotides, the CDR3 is TGTGCCAGCAGCTCCGTGGACAGGGGAAAAAACATTCAGTACTTC. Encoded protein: CASSSVDRGKNIQYF.

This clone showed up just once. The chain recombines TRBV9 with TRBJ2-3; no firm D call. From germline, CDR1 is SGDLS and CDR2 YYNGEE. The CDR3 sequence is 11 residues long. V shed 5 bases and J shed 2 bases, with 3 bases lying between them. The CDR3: CASSITDTQYF. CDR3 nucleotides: TGTGCCAGCAGTATCACAGATACGCAGTATTTT.

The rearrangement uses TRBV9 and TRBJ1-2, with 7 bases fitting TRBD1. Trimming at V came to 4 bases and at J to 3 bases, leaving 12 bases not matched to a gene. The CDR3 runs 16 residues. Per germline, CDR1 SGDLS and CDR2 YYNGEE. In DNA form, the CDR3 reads TGTGCCAGCAGCCCGGGGACAGCCGCCAATGACTATGGCTACACCTTC. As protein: CASSPGTAANDYGYTF.

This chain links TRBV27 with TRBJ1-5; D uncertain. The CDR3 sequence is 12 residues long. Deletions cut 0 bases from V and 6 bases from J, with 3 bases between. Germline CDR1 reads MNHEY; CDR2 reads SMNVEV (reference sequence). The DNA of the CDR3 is TGTGCCAGCAGTTTATCTGCTCAGCCCCAGCATTTT. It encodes CASSLSAQPQHF.

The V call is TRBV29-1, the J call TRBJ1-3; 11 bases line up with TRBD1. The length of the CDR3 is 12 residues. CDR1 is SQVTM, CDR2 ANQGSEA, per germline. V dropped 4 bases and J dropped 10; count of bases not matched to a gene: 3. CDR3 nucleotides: TGCAGCGTTGCCGGACAGGGGGCTACCATATATTTT. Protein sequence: CSVAGQGATIYF.

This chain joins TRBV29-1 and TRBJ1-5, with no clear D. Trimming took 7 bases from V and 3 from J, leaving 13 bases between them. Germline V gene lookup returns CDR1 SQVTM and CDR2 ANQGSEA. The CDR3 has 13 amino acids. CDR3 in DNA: TGCAGCGGTACCATGGGTTACAATCAGCCCCAGCATTTT. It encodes CSGTMGYNQPQHF.

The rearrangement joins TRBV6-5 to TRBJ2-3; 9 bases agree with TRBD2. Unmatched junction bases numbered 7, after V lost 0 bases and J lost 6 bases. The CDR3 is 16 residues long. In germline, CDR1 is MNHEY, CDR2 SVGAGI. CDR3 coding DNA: TGTGCCAGCAGTTACTCGGTAGCGGGGGTTAGGGATACGCAGTATTTT. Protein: CASSYSVAGVRDTQYF.

CDR3 nucleotides: TGTGCCAGCAGCAGAGAGCGGGGGTCCACTGAAGCTTTCTTT. Translating it yields CASSRERGSTEAFF. This sequence joins TRBV7-8 and TRBJ1-1; possible D gene TRBD1, 5 bases. Germline loops: CDR1 SGHVS, CDR2 FQNEAQ. Trimming pared 5 bases from V and 4 bases from J, leaving 14 bases between. The CDR3 is 14 residues long.

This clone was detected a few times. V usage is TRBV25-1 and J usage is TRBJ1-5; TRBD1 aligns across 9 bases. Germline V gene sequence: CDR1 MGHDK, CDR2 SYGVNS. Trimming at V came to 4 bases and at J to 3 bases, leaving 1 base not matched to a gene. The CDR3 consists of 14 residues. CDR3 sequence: CASSGTGANQPQHF. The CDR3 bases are TGTGCCAGCAGTGGGACAGGGGCCAATCAGCCCCAGCATTTT.

For the CDR3, the DNA is TGTGCCAGCAGCTCAACAGGGACAGGGGCAGATACGCAGTATTTT. Protein: CASSSTGTGADTQYF. The V gene is TRBV11-3, the J gene TRBJ2-3, with 10 bases aligning to TRBD1. V gave up 4 bases and J gave up 4 bases; unmatched junction bases: 5. Germline lookup yields CDR1 SGHNT and CDR2 YENEEA. CDR3 length equals 15 residues.

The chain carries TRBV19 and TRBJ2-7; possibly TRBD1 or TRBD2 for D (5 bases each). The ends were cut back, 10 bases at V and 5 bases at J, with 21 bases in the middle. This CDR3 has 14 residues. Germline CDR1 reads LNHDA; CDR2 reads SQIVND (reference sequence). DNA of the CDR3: TGTGCCACGACTCGGGACGGTTCATACAACGAGCAGTACTTC. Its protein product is CATTRDGSYNEQYF.

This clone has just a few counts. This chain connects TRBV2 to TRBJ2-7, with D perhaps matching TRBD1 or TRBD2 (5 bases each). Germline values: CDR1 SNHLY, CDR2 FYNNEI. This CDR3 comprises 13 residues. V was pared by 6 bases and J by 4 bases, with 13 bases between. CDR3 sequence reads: CASRGDAGYEQYF. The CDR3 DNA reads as TGTGCCAGCAGGGGGGACGCCGGGTACGAGCAGTACTTC.

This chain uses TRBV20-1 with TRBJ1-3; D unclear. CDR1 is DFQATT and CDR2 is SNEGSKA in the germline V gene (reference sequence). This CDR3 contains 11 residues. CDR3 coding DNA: TGCGGAGCAGAGCTTCAAAACACCATATATTTT. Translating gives CGAELQNTIYF.

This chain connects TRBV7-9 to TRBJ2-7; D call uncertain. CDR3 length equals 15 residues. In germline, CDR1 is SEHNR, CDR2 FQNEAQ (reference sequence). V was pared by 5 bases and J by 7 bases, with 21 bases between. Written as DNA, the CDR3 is TGTGCCAGCAGCGGACGTACCGCAATAGGTGGGGAGCAGTACTTC. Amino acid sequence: CASSGRTAIGGEQYF.